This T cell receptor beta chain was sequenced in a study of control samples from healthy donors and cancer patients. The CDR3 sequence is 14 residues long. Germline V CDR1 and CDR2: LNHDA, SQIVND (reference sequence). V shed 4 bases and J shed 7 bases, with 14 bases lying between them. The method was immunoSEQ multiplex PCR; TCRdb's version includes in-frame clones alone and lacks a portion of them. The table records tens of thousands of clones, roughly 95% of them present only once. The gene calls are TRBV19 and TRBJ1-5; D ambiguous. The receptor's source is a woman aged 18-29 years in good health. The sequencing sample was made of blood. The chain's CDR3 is CASSNRGGWQPQHF. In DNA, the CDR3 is TGTGCCAGTAGTAATAGAGGAGGGTGGCAGCCCCAGCATTTT.